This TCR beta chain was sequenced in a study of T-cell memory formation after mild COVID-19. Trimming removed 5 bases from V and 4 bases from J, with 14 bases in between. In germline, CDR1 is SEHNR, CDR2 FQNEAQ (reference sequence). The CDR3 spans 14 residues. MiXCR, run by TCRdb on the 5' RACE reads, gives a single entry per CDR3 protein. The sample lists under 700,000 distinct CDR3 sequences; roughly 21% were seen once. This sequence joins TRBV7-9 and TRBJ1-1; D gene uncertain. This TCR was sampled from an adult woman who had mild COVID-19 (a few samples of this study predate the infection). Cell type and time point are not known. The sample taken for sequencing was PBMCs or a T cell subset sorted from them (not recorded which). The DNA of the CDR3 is TGTGCCAGCAGCCCGGACCGTTGGGGCACTGAAGCTTTCTTT. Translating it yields CASSPDRWGTEAFF.